This T cell receptor beta chain was recorded in a study of identifying expanded T cells in peripheral blood. Study-level results: Technical replicates showed around 1.1 changed clones; two weeks approximately 15; four weeks 19.

This clone was detected ten times or more. Its antigen is unknown. Repertoires were generated with immunoSEQ multiplex PCR, while TCRdb's copy carries only in-frame clones and drops some. The sample includes under 150,000 clones, 84% of them seen just once. CDR3 length equals 15 residues. The V gene's germline CDR1 is LNHDA and CDR2 SQIVND (reference sequence). V shed 5 bases and J shed 0 bases, with 11 bases lying between them. The chain carries TRBV19 and TRBJ1-3; D call uncertain. The sequencing input was blood. This sequence was found in a person aged 18-70 years in good health. The DNA of the CDR3 is TGTGCCAGTAGTTCAAGGCAGAGCTCTGGAAACACCATATATTTT. Translating gives CASSSRQSSGNTIYF.